This T cell receptor beta chain derives from a study of blood T cells in healthy people across ages. Notes on the study in general: As age increased, TCR beta diversity per million T cells fell in a roughly linear fashion.

Then a second PCR, running roughly 7 to 11 cycles, was carried out with a sample-barcoded 5' primer and a J-beta primer mix. One entry per CDR3 protein results from TCRdb running MiXCR on the 5' RACE reads. The top ten clones hold over 40% of a sample with a few hundred thousand distinct CDR3 sequences, approximately 52% of them seen once. The V gene lost 3 bases and the J gene lost 3 bases, with 11 bases spanning the gap. Germline CDR1 is MNHEY and CDR2 is SVGAGI. The CDR3 runs 14 residues. The table lists this clonotype with a few counts. Its antigen is currently unknown. The TCR was taken from a man between 60 and 75 years old in good health. V usage is TRBV6-5 and J usage is TRBJ2-5; weak D call: TRBD2 (6 bases). What was sequenced was blood. CDR3 coding DNA: TGTGCCAGCAGTTATAGCGGCCGAAAAGAGACCCAGTACTTC. It specifies CASSYSGRKETQYF.